Given below is one T cell receptor beta chain in context. This sample is part of a study of blood T cell repertoires in COVID-19. V dropped 3 bases and J dropped 3 bases, with 13 bases sitting between them. The germline CDR1 and CDR2 sequences are SQVTM and ANQGSEA. This CDR3 is 14 amino acids long. TCRdb's copy holds only in-frame clones and misses some; the assay was immunoSEQ multiplex PCR. Altogether 40,000 to 45,000 clones are present, 88% being singletons, with the ten largest covering less than 2.5%. The source material was peripheral blood. This sequence was found in a human donor in a cohort sampled during active COVID-19. The chain employs TRBV29-1 and TRBJ2-3; TRBD2 might be the D (5 bases). CDR3 amino acids: CSVEDGGRTDTQYF. DNA for the CDR3: TGCAGCGTTGAGGACGGAGGACGAACAGATACGCAGTATTTT.